The T cell receptor (beta chain) described here comes from a study of blood T cell repertoires in COVID-19. In the study overall: There were acute and convalescent COVID-19 samples, and they came from the United States, Italy and Spain. Sources were T cells, B-cell-depleted T cells, or PBMCs; the material itself was cDNA or gDNA.

This CDR3 is built from 14 residues. V shed 3 bases and J 4 bases; nucleotides not matched to a gene: 3. Germline V gene sequence: CDR1 SGHNT, CDR2 YYREEE (reference sequence). Original analysis: Amplifying reference gene primers gave estimates of nucleated cell counts. Sequenced by immunoSEQ multiplex PCR; TCRdb stores in-frame clones only, minus some. Clonal size and the V and J genes are those of that table, whereas D and trimming came from the DNA. Among about 200,000 clones, around 82% were seen once, and the ten largest hold roughly 2.6%. The sample taken for sequencing was peripheral blood. The chain combines TRBV5-4 with TRBJ1-4; 7 nucleotides line up with TRBD1. This receptor was taken from a woman in her thirties or forties with active or convalescent COVID-19. CDR3 bases: TGTGCCAGCAGCTCGGACAGGCTTAATGAAAAACTGTTTTTT. It specifies CASSSDRLNEKLFF. Based on the CDR3 plus reference TRBV5-4 and TRBJ1-4, the full variable domain is ETGVTQSPTHLIKTRGQQVTLRCSSQSGHNTVSWYQQALGQGPQFIFQYYREEENGRGNFPPRFSGLQFPNYSSELNVNALELDDSALYLCASSSDRLNEKLFFGSGTQLSVL.